Below, 24 T cell receptor beta chains from the same sample are listed, as sequenced in a study of CD8+ T cells in alopecia areata. Extraction and reverse transcription of RNA yielded cDNA as the sequencing template. TCRdb's copy holds only in-frame clones and misses some; the assay was immunoSEQ multiplex PCR. The sample contains fewer than 200,000 clones, roughly 50% of which appear only once. Described treatment: oral pan-JAK inhibitor, 5-10 mg twice daily. Sequences were derived from CD8+ T cells sorted from blood, sampled at week 24, from a patient treated with tofacitinib. The receptors shown here come from a human donor with alopecia areata.

This chain joins TRBV9 and TRBJ2-3; 7 positions agree with TRBD2. The germline V gene has CDR1 SGDLS and CDR2 YYNGEE. CDR3 length: 15 residues. The ends lost 4 bases at V and 5 bases at J; junction bases unmatched: 10. The CDR3 is CASSPVGGMQDTQYF. Written as DNA, the CDR3 is TGTGCCAGCAGCCCCGTCGGGGGGATGCAAGATACGCAGTATTTT. The full variable domain, with the rest looked up from reference TRBV9 and TRBJ2-3, is DSGVTQTPKHLITATGQRVTLRCSPRSGDLSVYWYQQSLDQGLQFLIQYYNGEERAKGNILERFSAQQFPDLHSELNLSSLELGDSALYFCASSPVGGMQDTQYFGPGTRLTVL.

The chain carries TRBV5-8 and TRBJ2-5; perhaps TRBD1 as D (5 bases). The CDR3 contains 14 residues. V lost 1 base, J lost 2 bases, and 9 bases lay in between. Germline V CDR1 and CDR2: SGHTS, YDEGEE. CDR3 bases: TGTGCCAGCAGCTTGCTCGGACAACAAGAGACCCAGTACTTC. The encoded protein is CASSLLGQQETQYF. The entire variable domain, with the rest obtained from reference TRBV5-8 and TRBJ2-5, is as follows: EAGVTQSPTHLIKTRGQQATLRCSPISGHTSVYWYQQALGLGLQFLLWYDEGEERNRGNFPPRFSGRQFPNYSSELNVNALELEDSALYLCASSLLGQQETQYFGPGTRLLVL.

This chain joins TRBV29-1 and TRBJ1-2; 8 bases agree with TRBD1. The CDR3 is 15 residues long. Trimming took 4 bases from V and 4 from J; bases not matched to a gene: 11. Germline V gene data show CDR1 as SQVTM and CDR2 as ANQGSEA. CDR3 residues: CSVVSRDRRFYGYTF. In DNA, the CDR3 is TGCAGCGTTGTAAGTCGGGACAGGAGATTCTATGGCTACACCTTC.

The chain recombines TRBV20-1 with TRBJ2-1, with D hard to call. The CDR3 runs to 11 residues. V lost 6 bases to trimming and J lost 9 bases, with 12 bases between them. Per the germline V gene, CDR1 is DFQATT and CDR2 is SNEGSKA (reference sequence). The CDR3 protein is CSAKVLGEQFF. DNA of the CDR3: TGCAGTGCCAAAGTTTTGGGTGAGCAGTTCTTC.

This clone was detected only a few times. This rearrangement joins TRBV27 to TRBJ2-7; D ambiguous. CDR3 length: 14 amino acids. Trimming removed 2 bases from V and 2 bases from J, with 10 bases in between. The germline V gene has CDR1 MNHEY and CDR2 SMNVEV (reference sequence). The CDR3 loop reads CASSLRPVAYEQYF. The CDR3 nucleotides are TGTGCCAGCAGTTTAAGGCCAGTGGCCTACGAGCAGTACTTC.

In this sample, this clone turned up a few times. The genes are TRBV2 and TRBJ2-5, with D possibly being TRBD1 (6 bases). Trimming removed 8 bases at V and 5 bases at J, with 21 bases between. The CDR3 runs 15 residues. From germline, CDR1 is SNHLY and CDR2 FYNNEI. The CDR3 DNA reads TGTGCCAGCTCCCGCACACGGACAGCACAGGAGACCCAGTACTTC. Protein product: CASSRTRTAQETQYF.

The rearrangement links TRBV6-5 to TRBJ1-5; tentatively, D is TRBD1 (6 bases). The CDR3 is made up of 13 amino acids. The germline gives CDR1 MNHEY, CDR2 SVGAGI. The V gene lost 8 bases and the J gene lost 1 base, with 9 bases spanning the gap. The CDR3 region is CASERGSNQPQHF. The CDR3 coding sequence is TGTGCCAGCGAGAGGGGGAGCAATCAGCCCCAGCATTTT.

V is TRBV7-9 and J is TRBJ2-1; D is ambiguous. V was shortened by 1 base and J by 8 bases, with 6 bases between the two germline ends. The CDR3 length is 12 residues. The germline CDR1 and CDR2 sequences are SEHNR and FQNEAQ (reference sequence). CDR3: CASSLVAYEQFF. The DNA of the CDR3 is TGTGCCAGCAGCTTAGTCGCGTATGAGCAGTTCTTC. The full variable domain, rest sourced from reference TRBV7-9 and TRBJ2-1, is DTGVSQNPRHKITKRGQNVTFRCDPISEHNRLYWYRQTLGQGPEFLTYFQNEAQLEKSRLLSDRFSAERPKGSFSTLEIQRTEQGDSAMYLCASSLVAYEQFFGPGTRLTVL.

This sequence joins TRBV7-2 and TRBJ2-5, with 8 nucleotides matching TRBD2. The CDR3 sequence is 16 residues long. The ends lost 5 bases at V and 1 base at J; junction bases unmatched: 9. Germline lookup yields CDR1 SGHTA and CDR2 FQGNSA. This CDR3 is CASSPSTAGGQETQYF. In DNA, the CDR3 is TGTGCCAGCAGCCCAAGCACGGCGGGGGGCCAAGAGACCCAGTACTTC.

The rearrangement joins TRBV7-9 to TRBJ1-1; perhaps TRBD1 as D (5 bases). Between the trimmed V and J ends, which lost 5 bases and 6 bases, there was a span of 19 bases. Germline V gene lookup returns CDR1 SEHNR and CDR2 FQNEAQ (reference sequence). The CDR3 covers 15 residues. The CDR3 nucleotides read TGTGCCAGCAGCCCCGGTTCAGCCGGGGGATCTGAAGCTTTCTTT. Translating it yields CASSPGSAGGSEAFF. The full variable domain, completed using reference TRBV7-9 and TRBJ1-1, is DTGVSQNPRHKITKRGQNVTFRCDPISEHNRLYWYRQTLGQGPEFLTYFQNEAQLEKSRLLSDRFSAERPKGSFSTLEIQRTEQGDSAMYLCASSPGSAGGSEAFFGQGTRLTVV.

This chain uses TRBV11-2 with TRBJ2-5; D is undetermined. Germline V gene lookup returns CDR1 SGHAT and CDR2 FQNNGV. The CDR3 runs to 15 residues. V was clipped by 3 bases and J by 1 base, with 12 bases between them. The DNA for the CDR3 is TGTGCCAGCAGCTTTAGTGCGACCCCCCAAGAGACCCAGTACTTC. It encodes CASSFSATPQETQYF.

This clone was counted once. The V and J genes are TRBV5-6 and TRBJ1-2; the match to TRBD1 covers 7 bases. CDR1 SGHDT and CDR2 YYEEEE come from the germline V gene. This CDR3 comprises 13 residues. With 4 bases clipped from V and 5 bases from J, the junction kept 5 bases outside the gene matches. The CDR3 region is CASSQGQTYGYTF. In DNA, the CDR3 is TGTGCCAGCAGCCAGGGACAGACTTATGGCTACACCTTC.

CDR3: CASSQDGGAGETQYF. CDR3 in DNA: TGCGCCAGCAGCCAAGACGGGGGGGCCGGGGAGACCCAGTACTTC. This chain uses TRBV4-1 with TRBJ2-5, with 8 bases that match TRBD2. The CDR3 is 15 residues long. V lost 0 bases to trimming and J lost 5 bases; unmatched junction nucleotides: 5. Per germline, CDR1 MGHRA and CDR2 YSYEKL.

The chain joins TRBV2 to TRBJ2-3; 10 bases map to TRBD2. The J segment lost 1 base and the V segment lost 0 bases, leaving 1 base of the junction unmatched. The CDR3 is made up of 16 amino acids. Per the germline V gene, CDR1 is SNHLY and CDR2 is FYNNEI. This CDR3 reads CASSEATSGGTDTQYF. CDR3 DNA: TGTGCCAGCAGTGAAGCTACTAGCGGGGGCACAGATACGCAGTATTTT.

This rearrangement joins TRBV30 to TRBJ1-2; no firm D call. Germline V gives CDR1 GTSNPN, CDR2 SVGIG (reference sequence). V was pared by 0 bases and J by 4 bases, with 9 bases between. This CDR3 is built from 13 residues. CDR3 sequence (DNA): TGTGCCTGGAGTGTTTCGAGGACCTATGGCTACACCTTC. It is translated as CAWSVSRTYGYTF.

J is TRBJ1-2 and V is TRBV2; TRBD1 might be the D (5 bases). V was clipped by 4 bases and J by 1 base, with 10 bases between them. Looked up from germline, CDR1 is SNHLY and CDR2 is FYNNEI. The CDR3 spans 14 residues. The CDR3 bases are TGTGCCAGCAGTGGAGGGGACCTTAACTATGGCTACACCTTC. Protein product: CASSGGDLNYGYTF.

This sequence joins TRBV4-1 and TRBJ1-5; 9 nucleotides align to TRBD1. The ends lost 4 bases at V and 5 bases at J; junction bases unmatched: 12. CDR1 and CDR2 from the germline V gene are MGHRA and YSYEKL. The CDR3 has 17 residues. CDR3 coding DNA: TGCGCCAGCAGCCTTTACACCGGGACAGGGAAGGATCAGCCCCAGCATTTT. Translating gives CASSLYTGTGKDQPQHF.

This sequence joins TRBV7-2 and TRBJ2-3; 8 nucleotides align to TRBD2. V shed 10 bases, J shed 0 bases, and the junction held 18 bases outside the gene matches. CDR1 and CDR2 (germline): SGHTA, FQGNSA. The CDR3 spans 18 residues. CDR3 region: CAIPGGVESRTSTDTQYF. The CDR3 bases are TGTGCCATCCCGGGGGGGGTAGAATCTAGGACTAGCACAGATACGCAGTATTTT.

The chain links TRBV7-9 to TRBJ2-7; perhaps TRBD1 as D (6 bases). Per the germline V gene, CDR1 is SEHNR and CDR2 is FQNEAQ (reference sequence). This CDR3 spans 19 amino acids. V lost 2 bases to trimming and J lost 4 bases, with 27 bases between them. CDR3 sequence reads: CASSLWTAPTWTDDYEQYF. The CDR3 coding sequence is TGTGCCAGCAGCTTATGGACCGCCCCTACTTGGACAGACGATTACGAGCAGTACTTC. The complete variable domain, with remaining parts taken from reference TRBV7-9 and TRBJ2-7, reads DTGVSQNPRHKITKRGQNVTFRCDPISEHNRLYWYRQTLGQGPEFLTYFQNEAQLEKSRLLSDRFSAERPKGSFSTLEIQRTEQGDSAMYLCASSLWTAPTWTDDYEQYFGPGTRLTVT.

In its sample, this clone was seen a few times. The chain uses TRBV7-9 and TRBJ2-1, with 7 bases identical to TRBD1. The germline CDR1 and CDR2 sequences are SEHNR and FQNEAQ (reference sequence). J lost 3 bases, V lost 10 bases, and 12 bases had no gene match. This CDR3 has 15 residues. The CDR3 spells CATRGHGTVYNEQFF. The CDR3 DNA follows: TGTGCCACTCGGGGCCACGGGACAGTCTACAATGAGCAGTTCTTC.

The chain is built from TRBV6-5 and TRBJ2-5; D possibly corresponds to TRBD1 (6 bases). The CDR3 covers 15 residues. The germline gives CDR1 MNHEY, CDR2 SVGAGI. Trimming removed 2 bases at V and 0 bases at J, with 10 bases between. The CDR3 nucleotides read TGTGCCAGCAGTTACCGTCCAGGGGACCAAGAGACCCAGTACTTC. This gives the protein CASSYRPGDQETQYF.

The chain recombines TRBV5-6 with TRBJ2-2; 7 nucleotides align to TRBD1. J lost 5 bases, V lost 1 base, and 14 bases had no gene match. The CDR3 covers 18 residues. Germline V gives CDR1 SGHDT, CDR2 YYEEEE. The chain's CDR3 is CASSLRRDGQARTGELFF. The CDR3 bases are TGTGCCAGCAGCTTGCGGCGTGATGGACAGGCTCGGACCGGGGAGCTGTTTTTT.

The chain combines TRBV5-6 with TRBJ2-7; weak D call: TRBD1 (6 bases). Trimming took off 1 base at V and 7 bases at J, with 24 bases between the two ends. CDR3 length equals 17 residues. Germline V CDR1 and CDR2: SGHDT, YYEEEE. In DNA, the CDR3 is TGTGCCAGCAGCTTGAGCTTGGGGGCCTCCACCCTTAGGGAGCAGTACTTC. It is translated as CASSLSLGASTLREQYF. The whole variable domain, remainder taken from reference TRBV5-6 and TRBJ2-7, is DAGVTQSPTHLIKTRGQQVTLRCSPKSGHDTVSWYQQALGQGPQFIFQYYEEEERQRGNFPDRFSGHQFPNYSSELNVNALLLGDSALYLCASSLSLGASTLREQYFGPGTRLTVT.

The CDR3 DNA reads TGTGCCAGCAGCCAAGATCAGGACGCTGGAAACACCATATATTTT. Protein sequence: CASSQDQDAGNTIYF. The chain uses TRBV4-2 and TRBJ1-3; D unclear. V was clipped by 0 bases and J by 2 bases, with 8 bases between them. Germline V gene sequence: CDR1 LGHNA, CDR2 YNFKEQ. CDR3 length: 15 amino acids.